This TCR beta chain was captured in a study of shared clonotypes between healthy human individuals (dated by TCRdb to about 2020). Context from the whole study: A couple of women and a few men aged 18 to 49 years were included in the cohort. For each donor, three plates each were used for CD4 naive and CD4 memory, two plates were used for CD8 naive, and one plate was used for CD8 memory. To estimate repertoire size and how much clonotypes are shared between individuals, the study performed deep sequencing of blood TCR repertoires from 4 to 6 healthy adults. To increase sequencing depth and limit assay-specific biases, TCR repertoire library preparation and sequencing were carried out by different laboratories using diverse techniques. Leukapheresis yielded between about 0.85 and 10 billion PBMCs per donor. General findings and caveats noted by the study authors: Across several donors, roughly 5.1% of naive CD4, roughly 3.3% of naive CD8, 2% to 2.5% of memory CD4, and around 0.4% of memory CD8 clonotypes were shared. Compared with non-shared clonotypes, clonotypes shared by all four sorted-subset donors had higher generation probabilities. Incomplete sequencing was indicated by rarefaction of sorted-subset datasets, despite the large sequencing depth. Sampling was restricted to blood, and TCR repertoires in tissue are likely to differ from TCR repertoires in blood. Pairwise subsampling led to the expectation that sequencing depth would affect the degree of clonotype sharing among donors. Larger estimated clonotype richness was generally found for naive subsets than for memory subsets. Because the study included a small number of donors, the genetic and exposure-history diversity represented was limited.

The CDR3 holds 13 amino acids from the cysteine to the phenylalanine. The DNA shown is the 39-base CDR3, in frame from base 1. The germline V gene specifies ENHRY as CDR1 and SYGVKD as CDR2. A distance of 10 bases separates the germline ends of V and J, which lose 8 bases and 1 base respectively. Regarding this clone: No cognate antigen has been identified for it. No quality values exist for individual bases; no much larger clone is one base distant.

The donors were healthy, HIV-negative adults with no recently reported acute infections or vaccinations. Only Caucasian adults living in Nashville, Tennessee, USA were represented among the donors. CD4+ T cells were enriched through magnetic negative selection, after which naive cells were positively selected on CD45RA and the remaining negative fraction served as the memory subset. Blood was obtained by leukapheresis, after which PBMCs were separated by Ficoll-Histopaque density gradient centrifugation and cryopreserved in liquid nitrogen vapor phase. Analytical flow cytometry was used to check the purity and quantity of every magnetically sorted T cell population. Genomic DNA was isolated from every sorted fraction and measured by UV absorbance on a Nanodrop 2000c. Using the deep immunoSEQ assay, multiplex PCR amplified TCR CDR3 regions from genomic DNA. Genomic DNA extracted from each cell subset was distributed evenly over all wells of several immunoSEQ 96-well plates, and each plate served as one replicate. For sorted subsets, each replicate PCR was loaded with about 200 ng genomic DNA, equivalent to 30,000 or so T cell genomes. Purified libraries were measured with a Qubit 3.0 fluorometer, size-checked on a Bioanalyzer 2100, and measured again with the KAPA Library Quantification kit. A separate single-read 150-cycle Illumina NextSeq 550 flow cell was used to sequence each immunoSEQ 96-well plate. The authors processed their data as follows. Because only junctional sequences without quality scores were contained in the immunoSEQ output, filtering matching that applied to full-length reads could not be performed. To assign V/J genes and CDR3, sequences were annotated against IMGT germline references using PyIR, a Python wrapper for IgBLAST v1.9. Any read was removed if the V/J assignment was weak (E-value above 1e-6), the CDR3 was missing, or the read contained stop codons, out-of-frame junctions, or ambiguous translated residues. V3J clonotypes were defined by identical inferred V gene, J gene, and CDR3 amino acid sequence. The percentage overlap between two repertoires was calculated by dividing the number of shared unique clonotypes by the size of the smaller repertoire. RTK rarefaction, the Chao1 estimator, and Recon v2.1 estimates of unobserved clonotypes were used to assess repertoire richness. For all TCRbeta clonotypes obtained by the gDNA method from a few donors, generation probabilities were computed with OLGA. Drawn from immuneACCESS, this table holds only the in-frame rearrangements with V and J called that TCRdb kept. Clones are partly lost; checked studies trace under half to an unresolved V gene and leave the rest unexplained. The V and J calls and clone size are taken from that table; D and trimming were inferred from the DNA. The sample data list more than 2 million clones, and approximately 94% of these were observed just once. The ten most abundant clones make up roughly 0.13% of the sample.

The receptor was derived from a man aged 18 to 35 in good health. Specimen: naive CD4+ T cells sorted from blood. The cell subset or site label for this specimen denotes: CD45RA+ positively selected. The chain links TRBV10-3 with TRBJ2-3; the D gene assignment is perhaps TRBD1 or TRBD2, with each matching 5 bases. The DNA sequence is as follows: TGTGCCATCCGGGACGGTGGCACAGATACGCAGTATTTT. It codes for CAIRDGGTDTQYF.